This T cell receptor (beta chain) was sequenced for a study of siplizumab effects on memory and regulatory T cells. Trimming cost V 6 bases and J 0 bases, with 17 bases left between them. This CDR3 is 16 amino acids long. Germline V gene data show CDR1 as MDHEN and CDR2 as SYDVKM. Data came from immunoSEQ multiplex PCR; TCRdb stores just in-frame clones and leaves some out. The repertoire consists of around 94,000 clones, with approximately 90% occurring once and the leading ten covering 0.9% to 1.3%. Source material: CD4+ T cells sorted from blood. This TCR derives from a human donor in good health. The chain recombines TRBV28 with TRBJ1-1; D ambiguous. CDR3 sequence reads: CASRHRLAGMNTEAFF. CDR3 in DNA: TGTGCCAGCAGGCACCGGTTAGCCGGAATGAACACTGAAGCTTTCTTT.